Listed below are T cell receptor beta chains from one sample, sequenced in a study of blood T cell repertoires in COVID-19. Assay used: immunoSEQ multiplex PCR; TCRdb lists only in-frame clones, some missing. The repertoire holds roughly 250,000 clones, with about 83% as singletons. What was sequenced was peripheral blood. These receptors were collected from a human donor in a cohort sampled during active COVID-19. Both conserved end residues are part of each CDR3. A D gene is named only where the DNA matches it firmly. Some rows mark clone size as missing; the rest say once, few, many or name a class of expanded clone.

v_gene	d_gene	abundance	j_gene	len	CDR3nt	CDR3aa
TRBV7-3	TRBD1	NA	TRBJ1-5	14	TGTGCCAGCAGCTCGGACAGGAACAATCAGCCCCAGCATTTT	CASSSDRNNQPQHF
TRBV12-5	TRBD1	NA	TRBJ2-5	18	TGTGCTAGTGGCTCATGGACAGGGAAAGGCAGGGTACAAGAGACCCAGTACTTC	CASGSWTGKGRVQETQYF
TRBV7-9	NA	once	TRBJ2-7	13	TGTGCCAGCAGCTCTCAGACAATCCACGAGCAGTACTTC	CASSSQTIHEQYF
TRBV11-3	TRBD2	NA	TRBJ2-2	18	TGTGCCAGCAGCCGATACGGACTAGCGGGAGGGCCGACTGGGGAGCTGTTTTTT	CASSRYGLAGGPTGELFF
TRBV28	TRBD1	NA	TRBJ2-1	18	TGTGCCAGCAGTTTATGGGGGACCACAGGGGGCTATCACAATGAGCAGTTCTTC	CASSLWGTTGGYHNEQFF
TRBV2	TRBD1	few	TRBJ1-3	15	TGTGCCAGCAGGGGGGACAGGGCCTCTGGAAACACCATATATTTT	CASRGDRASGNTIYF
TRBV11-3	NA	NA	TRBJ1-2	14	TGTGCCAGCAGCCCCCTGATCCTGGGGCATGGCTACACCTTC	CASSPLILGHGYTF
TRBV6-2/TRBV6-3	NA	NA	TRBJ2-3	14	TGTGCCAGCAGCCTCCAGGAATACCAGATAGGGCAGTATTTT	CASSLQEYQIGQYF
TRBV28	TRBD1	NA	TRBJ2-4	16	TGTGCCAGCAGTCTCTACAGGGGGCATGGCAAAAACATTCAGTACTTC	CASSLYRGHGKNIQYF
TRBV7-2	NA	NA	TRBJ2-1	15	TGTGCCAGCAGTTCCCCGGGACTCCCCTCGGGGGAGCAGTTCTTC	CASSSPGLPSGEQFF
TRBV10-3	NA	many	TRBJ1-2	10	TGTGCCACCTACTACTATGGCTACACCTTC	CATYYYGYTF
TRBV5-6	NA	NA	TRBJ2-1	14	TGTGCCAGCAGCTTGTGGCTAGCTAGGAATGAGCAGTTCTTC	CASSLWLARNEQFF
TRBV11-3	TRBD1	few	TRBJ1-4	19	TGTGCCAGCAGCCTGGAGAGACAGGGTGATACTCCAACTAATGAAAAACTGTTTTTT	CASSLERQGDTPTNEKLFF
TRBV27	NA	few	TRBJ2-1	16	TGTGCCAGCAGAATAAGGAGGGCTAGCGCCCACAATGAGCAGTTCTTC	CASRIRRASAHNEQFF
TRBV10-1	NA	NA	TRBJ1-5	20	TGCGCCAGCAGTGAGACCATACCGGGACTGAGTAACTATAGCAATCAGCCCCAGCATTTT	CASSETIPGLSNYSNQPQHF
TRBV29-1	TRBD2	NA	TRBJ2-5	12	TGCAGCGTTGGGGGGGGTCAAGAGACCCAGTACTTC	CSVGGGQETQYF
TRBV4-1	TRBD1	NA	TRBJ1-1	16	TGCGCCAGCAGCCAAGATCCAGGGGGCGTAGGTACTGAAGCTTTCTTT	CASSQDPGGVGTEAFF
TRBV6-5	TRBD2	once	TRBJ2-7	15	TGTGCCAGCAGTTACGCGACGGGGGGGTCCTACGAGCAGTACTTC	CASSYATGGSYEQYF
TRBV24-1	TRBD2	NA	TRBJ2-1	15	TGTGCCTCCCGCTCGACTAGCGGGAGGAGCGATGAGCAGTTCTTC	CASRSTSGRSDEQFF
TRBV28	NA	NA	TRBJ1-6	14	TGTGCCAGCAGTTCCGGGGGGGATAATTCACCCCTCCACTTT	CASSSGGDNSPLHF
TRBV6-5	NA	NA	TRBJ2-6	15	TGTGCCAGCAGTTGGCCAGGGGCTGGGGCCAACGTCCTGACTTTC	CASSWPGAGANVLTF
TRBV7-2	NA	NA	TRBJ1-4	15	TGTGCCAGCAGCCCGGGGATCCTAAGGAGCGAAAAACTGTTTTTT	CASSPGILRSEKLFF
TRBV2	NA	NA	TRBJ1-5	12	TGTGCCAGCAGTGAAGCCATCAAGCCCCAGCATTTT	CASSEAIKPQHF
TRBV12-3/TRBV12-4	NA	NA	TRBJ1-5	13	TGTGCCAGCAGTTTACGGGAGGGCCAGCCCCAGCATTTT	CASSLREGQPQHF
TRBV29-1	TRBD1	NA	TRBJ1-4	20	TGCAGCGTTGTATTCCGACTGGGACAGGGAACAAATCCAACTAATGAAAAACTGTTTTTT	CSVVFRLGQGTNPTNEKLFF
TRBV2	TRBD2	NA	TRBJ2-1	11	TGTGCCAGCGCGCGGGAGGGGGAGCAGTTCTTC	CASAREGEQFF
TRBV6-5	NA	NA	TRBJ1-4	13	TGTGCCAGCAGGCCCGGGACTGGGGAAAAACTGTTTTTT	CASRPGTGEKLFF
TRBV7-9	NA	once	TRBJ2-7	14	TGTGCCAGCAGCCTGTCGGGGGACGCCTACGAGCAGTACTTC	CASSLSGDAYEQYF
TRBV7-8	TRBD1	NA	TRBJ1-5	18	TGTGCCAGCAGCTTACGTGTTTTTCGGGACAGGCCAAATCAGCCCCAGCATTTT	CASSLRVFRDRPNQPQHF
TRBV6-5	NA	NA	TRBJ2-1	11	TGTGCCAGCAGTCAGGGGGGTGAGCAGTTCTTC	CASSQGGEQFF
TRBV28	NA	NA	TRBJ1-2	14	TGTGCCAGCAGTTTAGTACAGGGTGGCTATGGCTACACCTTC	CASSLVQGGYGYTF
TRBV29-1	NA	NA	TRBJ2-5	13	TGCAGCGGAAGCACAGGGATCGGAGAGACCCAGTACTTC	CSGSTGIGETQYF
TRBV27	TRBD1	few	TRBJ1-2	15	TGTGCCAGCAGTTTCTCCAGCGGGACAGGGGAGGGCTACACCTTC	CASSFSSGTGEGYTF
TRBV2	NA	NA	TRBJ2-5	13	TGTGCCAGCTTCAGGGGCGCGAGGGAGACCCAGTACTTC	CASFRGARETQYF
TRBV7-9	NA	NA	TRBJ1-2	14	TGTGCCAGCAGCTTAGGGAGTACTAACTATGGCTACACCTTC	CASSLGSTNYGYTF
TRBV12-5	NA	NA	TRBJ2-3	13	TGTGCTAGTGTTAGAGGGGGTTCGGATACGCAGTATTTT	CASVRGGSDTQYF
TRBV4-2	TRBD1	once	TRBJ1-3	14	TGTGCCAGCAGCCAAGGGGACAGGGGAAACACCATATATTTT	CASSQGDRGNTIYF
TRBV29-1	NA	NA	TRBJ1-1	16	TGCAGCGTTGATCTCGGGGACATATCCATGAACACTGAAGCTTTCTTT	CSVDLGDISMNTEAFF
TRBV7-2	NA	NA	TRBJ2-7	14	TGTGCCAGCAGCCCCGTCCCGGGGGTCTACGAGCAGTACTTC	CASSPVPGVYEQYF
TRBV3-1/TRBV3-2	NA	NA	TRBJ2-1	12	TGTGCCAGCAGCCAAAGACGGGGTGAGCAGTTCTTC	CASSQRRGEQFF
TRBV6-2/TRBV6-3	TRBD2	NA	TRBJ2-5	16	TGTGCCAGCAGTTACTTACGACTAGCTTCTGCTGAGACCCAGTACTTC	CASSYLRLASAETQYF
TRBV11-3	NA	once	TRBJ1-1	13	TGTGCCAGCAGCTTATATTACGGCACTGAAGCTTTCTTT	CASSLYYGTEAFF
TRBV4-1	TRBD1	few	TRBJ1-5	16	TGCGCCAGCAGCCAGGGGGACAGGGGGACCAATCAGCCCCAGCATTTT	CASSQGDRGTNQPQHF
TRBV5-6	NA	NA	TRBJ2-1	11	TGTGCCAGCAGCCTGTCCAGGGAGCAGTTCTTC	CASSLSREQFF
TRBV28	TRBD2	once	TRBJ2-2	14	TGTGCCAGCAGACGAGGCGGGGGTGCCGGGGAGCTGTTTTTT	CASRRGGGAGELFF
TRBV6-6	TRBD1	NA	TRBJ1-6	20	TGTGCCAGCAGTCTTCGGACAGGGAGCATGGGGGGCTCCTATAATTCACCCCTCCACTTT	CASSLRTGSMGGSYNSPLHF
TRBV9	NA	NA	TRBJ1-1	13	TGTGCCAGCAGCTTAAGCGGGACACCCGAAGCTTTCTTT	CASSLSGTPEAFF
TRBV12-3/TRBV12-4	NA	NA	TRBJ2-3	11	TGTGCCAGCAGTCTGACAGATACGCAGTATTTT	CASSLTDTQYF
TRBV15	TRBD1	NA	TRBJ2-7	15	TGTGCCACCAGCAGACCAGGGACAGGATCCTACGAGCAGTACTTC	CATSRPGTGSYEQYF
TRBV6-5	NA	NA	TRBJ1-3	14	TGTGCCAGCAGCCGGACACTGACTGGAAACACCATATATTTT	CASSRTLTGNTIYF
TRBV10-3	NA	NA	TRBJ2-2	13	TGTGCCATCTACAGCCTATTTTCCGGGGAGCTGTTTTTT	CAIYSLFSGELFF